This TCR beta chain was obtained from a study of CD8+CD57+ T cells in acquired aplastic anemia. The patients chosen for sequencing had shown expansion of CD8+CD57+ cells (detected by flow cytometry). Template material for TCR beta VDJ and CDR3 profiling consisted of genomic DNA. TCRdb ran MiXCR on the reads and lists one entry per CDR3 protein. The sample holds under 350,000 distinct CDR3 sequences; 45% to 65% are singletons and the top ten take 1.3%. Trimming left V 6 bases short and J 9 bases short, with 15 bases between. CDR1 and CDR2 from the germline V gene are MGHDK and SYGVNS. This CDR3 has 14 amino acids.

The source of this sequence is a human donor with aplastic anemia. This chain joins TRBV25-1 and TRBJ1-6; D not certain. Sequencing input: sorted CD4+, CD8+, or CD8+CD57+ T cells (not recorded which) from PBMCs. CDR3 DNA sequence: TGTGCCAGCAGAGATAAAGGGTATGGTTCACCCCTCCACTTT. Translating it yields CASRDKGYGSPLHF. Full variable domain (rest looked up from reference TRBV25-1 and TRBJ1-6): EADIYQTPRYLVIGTGKKITLECSQTMGHDKMYWYQQDPGMELHLIHYSYGVNSTEKGDLSSESTVSRIRTEHFPLTLESARPSHTSQYLCASRDKGYGSPLHFGNGTRLTVT.